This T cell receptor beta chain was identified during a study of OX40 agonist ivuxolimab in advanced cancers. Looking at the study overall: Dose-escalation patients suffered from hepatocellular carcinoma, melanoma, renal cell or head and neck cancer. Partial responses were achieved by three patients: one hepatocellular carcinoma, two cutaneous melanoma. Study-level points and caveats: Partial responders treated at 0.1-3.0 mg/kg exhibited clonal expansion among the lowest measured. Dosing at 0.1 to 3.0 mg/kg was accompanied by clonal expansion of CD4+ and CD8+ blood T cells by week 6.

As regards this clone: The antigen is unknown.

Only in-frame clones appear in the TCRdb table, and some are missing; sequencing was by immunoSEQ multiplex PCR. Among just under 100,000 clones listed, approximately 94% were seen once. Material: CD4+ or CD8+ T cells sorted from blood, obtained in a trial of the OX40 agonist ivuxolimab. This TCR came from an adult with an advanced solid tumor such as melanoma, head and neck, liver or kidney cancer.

CDR3 nucleotides: TGTGCCAGCAGCTTAGATTCTCGACTAGCGGGGGGAGACGAGCAGTACTTC. Its protein is CASSLDSRLAGGDEQYF. The V and J genes are TRBV11-2 and TRBJ2-7; 13 bases map to TRBD2. V shed 0 bases and J 5 bases; nucleotides not matched to a gene: 7. The CDR3 totals 17 residues. The V gene's germline CDR1 is SGHAT and CDR2 FQNNGV.